The present entry profiles one TCR beta chain with its context. Its antigen remains undetermined. Base qualities were left out, and no much larger clone turns up one base away. TCRbeta CDR3 regions were amplified from genomic DNA by means of the immunoSEQ Assay, a bias-controlled multiplex PCR. Processing in the source paper ran as follows. The number of nucleated cells in each sample was estimated by amplification of reference gene primers within the assay. Sequence reads were collapsed and filtered to measure the absolute abundance of every unique TCRbeta CDR3 rearrangement. Productive Simpson clonality was computed per sample as the square root of Simpson's diversity index over productive rearrangements. Entries here come from immuneACCESS through TCRdb and include only in-frame sequences with V and J called. Some clones fail to appear in such tables; in the studies checked, an unresolved V gene covers under half of the shortfall, and the cause of the remainder is unknown. The D gene and trimming were derived from the DNA, and the V and J assignments and clone size from that table. The sample table records over 400,000 clones; 70% to 90% of these occur just once. The top ten clonotypes cover 3% to 3.5% of the sample.

This record belongs to a study of blood T cell repertoires in COVID-19 (dated by TCRdb to 2018 to 2020). Regarding the study in general: Samples covering the acute and convalescent phases of COVID-19 were provided by collaborators in the United States, Italy and Spain. Sample metadata almost always included a de-identified subject ID, COVID-19 status, age in years and sex. Where available, HLA class I and class II types were obtained from metadata supplied by the sample provider rather than from assay-based typing. The material from the prospective study consisted of cDNA or gDNA derived from T cells, B-cell-depleted T cells, or PBMCs. The repertoires were made available in a free public database intended to serve as a resource for research on the immune response to SARS-CoV-2. The dataset comprised deeply sampled blood TCRbeta repertoires from subjects exposed to, actively infected with, or recovered from COVID-19. Samples were obtained from the ongoing ImmuneRACE study (first 160 participants) and from approximately 1,200 subjects provided by 6 global collaborators. Broader findings and caveats from the paper: How much clinical and demographic metadata was included differed by source and by participant, and the metadata was provided uncurated.

CDR1 and CDR2, looked up from the germline V gene (reference sequence), are SGHNT and YYREEE. From the cysteine through the phenylalanine, the CDR3 covers 14 amino acids. This entry keeps only the CDR3 DNA: 42 bases, framed from base 1. From V the trimming removes 4 bases and from J it removes 2 bases, while the gene matches leave 5 bases of the junction unaccounted for. Collaborating institutions collected whole blood in K2EDTA tubes following their own protocols. For TCRbeta analysis, collaborators shipped samples in one of three forms: frozen whole blood, isolated PBMCs, or DNA extracted from either of those sample types.

Material for sequencing was peripheral blood. Rearrangement joined TRBV5-4 to TRBJ2-5, and 7 junctional nucleotides match TRBD2. The sequence was collected from a human donor in a cohort sampled during active COVID-19. The CDR3 protein sequence reads: CASSETSRQETQYF. The sequenced DNA: TGTGCCAGCAGCGAGACTAGCAGACAAGAGACCCAGTACTTC.